This T cell receptor (beta chain) comes out of a study of shared clonotypes between healthy human individuals. Study-wide results and limits: A generally larger estimated richness was seen in naive subsets than in memory subsets.

V was clipped by 1 base and J by 5 bases; unmatched bases: 5. The germline gives CDR1 SGHRS, CDR2 YFSETQ. The CDR3 runs 15 residues. With respect to this clone: The antigen is unknown.

Method: immunoSEQ multiplex PCR; TCRdb's copy keeps in-frame clones and lacks some. The table records hundreds of thousands of clones, about 96% of them present only once. This receptor was obtained from a woman aged 25-40 years in good health. This sequence joins TRBV5-1 and TRBJ2-1; 8 bases align to TRBD2. The specimen was naive CD4+ T cells sorted from blood. The sample's subset: CD45RA+ positively selected. CDR3 loop: CASSLRLAGHNEQFF. The CDR3 DNA sequence: TGCGCCAGCAGCTTGAGGCTAGCGGGCCACAATGAGCAGTTCTTC.